One and the same sample provided the 31 T cell receptor beta chains below, sequenced in a study of identical twins. TCRdb reprocessed the 5' RACE reads with MiXCR, giving one entry per CDR3 protein. The table shows more than 250,000 distinct CDR3 sequences, with approximately 8% occurring only once. The data were also submitted as part of a second study, on yellow fever vaccine responses in identical twins.

Sequenced sample: memory (CD45RO+) T cells sorted from blood. The receptor set was obtained from a woman between 18 and 30 years old in good health.

The V and J genes are TRBV10-3 and TRBJ2-7; D is unclear. Germline lookup yields CDR1 ENHRY and CDR2 SYGVKD. The CDR3 is 13 residues long. With 0 bases removed from V and 2 bases from J, the gap between germline ends came to 5 bases. Written as DNA, the CDR3 is TGTGCCATCAGTGAGTCGGGCACCTACGAGCAGTACTTC. Its translation: CAISESGTYEQYF.

The chain is built from TRBV20-1 and TRBJ2-7, with 7 nucleotides matching TRBD1. This CDR3 has 15 amino acids. Germline V gene lookup returns CDR1 DFQATT and CDR2 SNEGSKA (reference sequence). J lost 3 bases, V lost 0 bases, and 8 bases had no gene match. Here the CDR3 DNA reads TGCAGTGCTAGAGACCCGGCGGCAGGGGGCTACGAGCAGTACGTC. Translated: CSARDPAAGGYEQYV.

This clonotype was observed many times. The V and J genes are TRBV6-1 and TRBJ2-3; D is undetermined. Per germline, CDR1 MNHNS and CDR2 SASEGT. Trimming removed 1 base at V and 5 bases at J, with 7 bases between. The length of the CDR3 is 13 residues. CDR3 loop: CASSEDNGDTQYF. The DNA of the CDR3 is TGTGCCAGCAGTGAAGATAACGGAGATACGCAGTATTTT.

The chain joins TRBV18 to TRBJ2-1; 7 nucleotides agree with TRBD2. CDR1 is KGHSH and CDR2 is LQKENI in the germline V gene. This CDR3 has 15 amino acids. V dropped 3 bases and J dropped 5; count of bases not matched to a gene: 7. This CDR3 reads CASSPGLVANNEQFF. The CDR3 nucleotides are TGTGCCAGCTCACCCGGACTAGTTGCCAACAATGAGCAGTTCTTC. Combining the CDR3 with reference TRBV18 and TRBJ2-1 gives the whole variable domain NAGVMQNPRHLVRRRGQEARLRCSPMKGHSHVYWYRQLPEEGLKFMVYLQKENIIDESGMPKERFSAEFPKEGPSILRIQQVVRGDSAAYFCASSPGLVANNEQFFGPGTRLTVL.

This clonotype was counted ten times or more. V and J are TRBV11-3 and TRBJ2-1; 10 nucleotides match TRBD1. V trimming: 1 base; J trimming: 7 bases; junction bases outside the gene matches: 4. Germline CDR1 SGHNT, CDR2 YENEEA. This CDR3 is 15 amino acids long. This CDR3 reads CASSLVGTGVNEQFF. The CDR3 DNA reads TGTGCCAGCAGCTTAGTTGGGACAGGGGTGAATGAGCAGTTCTTC.

A few counts support this clonotype. The chain combines TRBV19 with TRBJ2-2; D not resolved. Germline CDR1 reads LNHDA; CDR2 reads SQIVND (reference sequence). V shed 3 bases and J shed 4 bases, with 3 bases lying between them. The CDR3 covers 12 residues. This CDR3 reads CASSIGTGELFF. For the CDR3, the DNA is TGTGCCAGTAGTATCGGCACCGGGGAGCTGTTTTTT.

This chain connects TRBV7-2 to TRBJ2-3; TRBD2 matches 12 bases. V shed 1 base and J 6 bases; nucleotides not matched to a gene: 5. This CDR3 is built from 16 residues. Germline V gives CDR1 SGHTA, CDR2 FQGNSA. The CDR3 loop is CASSLVASGGEDTQYF. The CDR3 DNA is TGTGCCAGCAGCTTAGTGGCTAGCGGGGGGGAGGATACGCAGTATTTT.

This clonotype occurred a few times. This CDR3 reads CASSAGQAGFYYGYTF. The DNA of the CDR3 is TGTGCCAGCAGCGCCGGACAGGCCGGGTTCTACTATGGCTACACCTTC. The chain joins TRBV7-2 to TRBJ1-2, with TRBD1 matching over 7 bases. The V gene's germline CDR1 is SGHTA and CDR2 FQGNSA. V shed 5 bases and J 3 bases; nucleotides not matched to a gene: 12. CDR3 length: 16 residues. Together with reference TRBV7-2 and TRBJ1-2, the CDR3 gives the full variable domain: GAGVSQSPSNKVTEKGKDVELRCDPISGHTALYWYRQSLGQGLEFLIYFQGNSAPDKSGLPSDRFSAERTGGSVSTLTIQRTQQEDSAVYLCASSAGQAGFYYGYTFGSGTRLTVV.

There are a few counts of this clonotype. Possible read error: a much larger clone is one base away. This chain uses TRBV4-1 with TRBJ1-1; unclear D gene. Germline loops: CDR1 MGHRA, CDR2 YSYEKL. CDR3 length equals 15 residues. The CDR3, as DNA: TGCGCCAGCAGCCAAGCCCCTTCTATGAACACTGAAGCTCTCTTT. Its protein is CASSQAPSMNTEALF.

This clonotype was detected only a few times. The rearrangement links TRBV6-1 to TRBJ1-5, with TRBD1 matching 8 bases. The CDR3 is made up of 14 amino acids. In germline, CDR1 is MNHNS, CDR2 SASEGT. Trimming took 6 bases from V and 6 from J; bases not matched to a gene: 7. The DNA for the CDR3 is TGTGCCAGCAGCGCAGGACAGGGCGGTCAGCCCCAGCATTTT. Its translation: CASSAGQGGQPQHF.

The V and J genes are TRBV20-1 and TRBJ2-7; tentative D call: TRBD2 (6 bases). Trimming removed 1 base at V and 3 bases at J, with 13 bases between. Germline assignment: CDR1 DFQATT and CDR2 SNEGSKA (reference sequence). The CDR3 spans 14 residues. The CDR3 nucleotides read TGCAGTGCTAGAGGGTGGGGAGGCAACTACGAGCAGTACTTC. It specifies CSARGWGGNYEQYF.

This clonotype has only a few counts. J is TRBJ2-3 and V is TRBV11-3; 10 nucleotides align to TRBD1. This CDR3 comprises 16 residues. Germline V gene data show CDR1 as SGHNT and CDR2 as YENEEA. V lost 2 bases to trimming and J lost 4 bases; unmatched junction nucleotides: 6. CDR3 sequence reads: CASSLQRTGGADTQYF. The CDR3 coding sequence is TGTGCCAGCAGCTTACAAAGGACAGGGGGTGCAGATACGCAGTATTTT.

This clonotype was counted between two and nine times. The chain joins TRBV6-4 to TRBJ2-3, with a weak D call TRBD2 (7 bases). Deletions cut 2 bases from V and 3 bases from J, with 12 bases between. CDR1 is MRHNA, CDR2 SNTAGT, per germline. The CDR3 spans 15 residues. DNA for the CDR3: TGTGCCAGCAGTGACAGGGGGGGCTGGACAGATACGCAGTATTTT. It yields the protein CASSDRGGWTDTQYF.

This clonotype was seen ten or more times. The chain joins TRBV20-1 to TRBJ2-7, with D possibly TRBD2 on 5 matching bases. Germline V gene sequence: CDR1 DFQATT, CDR2 SNEGSKA (reference sequence). V was cut by 0 bases and J by 8 bases, with 11 bases left in between. The CDR3 spans 12 residues. The chain's CDR3 is CSARDLSSQQYF. CDR3 coding DNA: TGCAGTGCTAGAGATTTGTCTAGCCAGCAGTACTTC.

This clonotype has a count of ten or more. V usage is TRBV12-3 or TRBV12-4 and J usage is TRBJ2-7, with D perhaps TRBD1 (5 bases). This CDR3 contains 14 residues. V gave up 4 bases and J gave up 0 bases, with 10 bases separating them. This chain's CDR3 is CASSSGWSSYEQYF. For the CDR3, the DNA is TGTGCCAGCAGTTCAGGGTGGAGCTCCTACGAGCAGTACTTC.

This clonotype has a count of ten or more. V usage is TRBV7-3 and J usage is TRBJ2-1; TRBD2 matches at 10 bases. CDR1 and CDR2 from the germline V gene are SGHTA and FQGTGA. V trimming: 1 base; J trimming: 6 bases; junction bases outside the gene matches: 12. This CDR3 comprises 18 residues. The CDR3, as DNA: TGTGCCAGCAGCTTAAGGTCTAGCGGGAGCAATTGGTTCAATGAGCAGTTCTTC. Protein sequence: CASSLRSSGSNWFNEQFF.

This clonotype has a handful of counts. V and J are TRBV29-1 and TRBJ1-2; no reliable D call. Germline V gene data show CDR1 as SQVTM and CDR2 as ANQGSEA. Trimming took 3 bases from V and 7 from J, leaving 9 bases between them. CDR3 length equals 11 residues. CDR3 loop: CSVEDGSGYTF. The CDR3 DNA follows: TGCAGCGTTGAGGACGGCTCTGGCTACACCTTC.

This clonotype was picked up many times. V gene TRBV12-3 or TRBV12-4 combines with J gene TRBJ2-2; D is unresolved. There are 13 residues in the CDR3. V lost 0 bases and J 8 bases, leaving 7 bases between the germline ends. Here the CDR3 reads CASSLAQRGELFF. The CDR3 DNA follows: TGTGCCAGCAGTTTAGCTCAAAGGGGGGAGCTGTTTTTT.

There are many counts of this clonotype. This rearrangement joins TRBV5-1 to TRBJ2-3; D uncertain. Trimming pared 0 bases from V and 5 bases from J, leaving 13 bases between. CDR1 SGHRS and CDR2 YFSETQ come from the germline V gene. This CDR3 has 15 amino acids. CDR3 sequence reads: CASSLARIEQDTQYF. The CDR3 DNA reads TGCGCCAGCAGCTTGGCTAGAATCGAGCAAGATACGCAGTATTTT.

This clonotype was counted at least ten times. The genes are TRBV6-1 and TRBJ2-2; D is unresolved. The CDR3 runs to 15 residues. Germline CDR1 MNHNS, CDR2 SASEGT. V lost 6 bases and J lost 0, with 11 bases in between. CDR3 loop: CASSRPQPNTGELFF. CDR3 nucleotide sequence: TGTGCCAGCAGCCGCCCCCAGCCGAACACCGGGGAGCTGTTTTTT.

This clonotype appeared many times. This sequence joins TRBV12-3 or TRBV12-4 and TRBJ1-5; D ambiguous. V gave up 2 bases and J gave up 0 bases, with 5 bases separating them. The CDR3 is made up of 14 amino acids. Here the CDR3 DNA reads TGTGCCAGCAGTTTACAGTATAGCAATCAGCCCCAGCATTTT. Translated: CASSLQYSNQPQHF.

This clonotype was seen a handful of times. This sequence joins TRBV5-1 and TRBJ1-4, with D possibly TRBD1 on 5 matching bases. The germline V gene encodes CDR1 SGHRS and CDR2 YFSETQ. V lost 0 bases to trimming and J lost 8 bases, with 14 bases between them. CDR3 size: 15 residues. This chain's CDR3 is CASSLGRGREEKLFF. CDR3 DNA: TGCGCCAGCAGCTTGGGGCGGGGACGGGAGGAAAAACTGTTTTTT.

This clonotype was picked up a small number of times. The chain recombines TRBV7-2 with TRBJ2-7, with D unresolved. This CDR3 has 14 amino acids. The ends were cut back, 1 base at V and 3 bases at J, with 10 bases in the middle. The germline gives CDR1 SGHTA, CDR2 FQGNSA. The CDR3 DNA follows: TGTGCCAGCAGCTTAGGATTCAGATACTACGAGCAGTACGTC. Amino acid sequence: CASSLGFRYYEQYV.

In this sample, this clonotype turned up a few times. The gene calls are TRBV11-2 and TRBJ2-3; 11 nucleotides agree with TRBD2. Germline V lookup: CDR1 SGHAT, CDR2 FQNNGV. CDR3 length: 16 amino acids. Trimming at V came to 5 bases and at J to 2 bases, leaving 6 bases not matched to a gene. The CDR3 sequence is CASSTTSGAITDTQYF. The CDR3 nucleotides read TGTGCCAGCAGCACGACTAGCGGGGCCATCACAGATACGCAGTATTTT.

This sequence joins TRBV15 and TRBJ2-3; TRBD1 matches 8 bases. The length of the CDR3 is 14 residues. Germline CDR1 is LNHNV and CDR2 is YYDKDF (reference sequence). V gave up 7 bases and J gave up 6 bases; unmatched junction bases: 9. The CDR3 bases are TGTGCCACCACCCCGGGACAGGCTGATGATACGCAGTATTTT. It encodes CATTPGQADDTQYF. Full variable domain (rest looked up from reference TRBV15 and TRBJ2-3): DAMVIQNPRYQVTQFGKPVTLSCSQTLNHNVMYWYQQKSSQAPKLLFHYYDKDFNNEADTPDNFQSRRPNTSFCFLDIRSPGLGDTAMYLCATTPGQADDTQYFGPGTRLTVL.

With regard to this clonotype: A read error may produce the germline difference seen at one junction end. This sequence joins TRBV7-8 and TRBJ2-1, with D perhaps matching TRBD2 (6 bases). The length of the CDR3 is 15 residues. CDR1 is SGHVS, CDR2 FQNEAQ, per germline. In nucleotides, the CDR3 is TGTGCCAGCAGCTTAGCCCCAGGCGGGGTCAATAAGCAGTTCTTC. Its translation is CASSLAPGGVNKQFF. Combining the CDR3 with reference TRBV7-8 and TRBJ2-1 gives the whole variable domain GAGVSQSPRYKVAKRGQDVALRCDPISGHVSLFWYQQALGQGPEFLTYFQNEAQLDKSGLPSDRFFAERPEGSVSTLKIQRTQQEDSAVYLCASSLAPGGVNKQFFGPGTRLTVL.

This clonotype has ten or more counts. The chain is built from TRBV20-1 and TRBJ2-3, with TRBD1 identical over 11 bases. CDR3 size: 16 residues. Germline V CDR1 and CDR2: DFQATT, SNEGSKA (reference sequence). With 2 bases clipped from V and 4 bases from J, the junction kept 8 bases outside the gene matches. The DNA of the CDR3 is TGCAGTGCTAGAATCACGAGGACAGGGGGCGCAGATACGCAGTATTTT. Translating it yields CSARITRTGGADTQYF.

J is TRBJ1-1 and V is TRBV4-1; tentatively, D is TRBD1 (5 bases). Trimming took off 4 bases at V and 1 base at J, with 13 bases between the two ends. The germline V gene encodes CDR1 MGHRA and CDR2 YSYEKL. CDR3 length: 15 residues. CDR3 amino acids: CASSLTPGTNTEAFF. The CDR3 DNA follows: TGCGCCAGCAGCCTTACGCCGGGGACGAACACTGAAGCTTTCTTT.

This clonotype was detected only a few times. The rearrangement joins TRBV6-1 to TRBJ2-1; a possible D gene is TRBD1 (6 bases). The CDR3 sequence is 13 residues long. Germline CDR1 is MNHNS and CDR2 is SASEGT. V lost 4 bases and J 8 bases, leaving 12 bases between the germline ends. The CDR3 sequence: CASSVNRVDEQFF. Here the CDR3 DNA reads TGTGCCAGCAGTGTGAACAGGGTGGATGAGCAGTTCTTC.

The table lists this clonotype with a few counts. This chain joins TRBV6-1 and TRBJ2-7; D call uncertain. Germline V gene data show CDR1 as MNHNS and CDR2 as SASEGT. V was cut by 7 bases and J by 11 bases, with 21 bases left in between. The CDR3 has 13 residues. The CDR3 nucleotides read TGTGCCAGCACCCAAGTCTCGGACGGATGGGAGTACTTC. As protein: CASTQVSDGWEYF.

This clonotype has a count of ten or more. This chain connects TRBV3-1 to TRBJ1-3, with D tentatively TRBD1 (6 bases). Germline CDR1 is LGHDT and CDR2 is YNNKEL (reference sequence). V was trimmed by 3 bases and J by 2 bases, leaving 8 bases between them. This CDR3 is built from 14 residues. DNA of the CDR3: TGTGCCAGCAGCCACCGGACAGCTGGAAACACCATATATTTT. Encoded protein: CASSHRTAGNTIYF.